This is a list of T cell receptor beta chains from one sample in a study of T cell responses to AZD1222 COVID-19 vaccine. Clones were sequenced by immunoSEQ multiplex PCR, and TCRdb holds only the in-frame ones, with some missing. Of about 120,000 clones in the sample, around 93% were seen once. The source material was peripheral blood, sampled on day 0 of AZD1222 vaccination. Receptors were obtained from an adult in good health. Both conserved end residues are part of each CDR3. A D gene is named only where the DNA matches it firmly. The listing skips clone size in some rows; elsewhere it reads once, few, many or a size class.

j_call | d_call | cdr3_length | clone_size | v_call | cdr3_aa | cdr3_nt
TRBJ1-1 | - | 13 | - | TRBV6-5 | CASTAGGPTEAFF | TGTGCCAGCACTGCCGGGGGGCCCACTGAAGCTTTCTTT
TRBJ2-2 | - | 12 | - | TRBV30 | CAWKGGTGELFF | TGTGCCTGGAAAGGGGGCACCGGGGAGCTGTTTTTT
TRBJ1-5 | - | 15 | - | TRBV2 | CASSANRKSNQPQHF | TGTGCCAGCAGCGCAAACCGGAAGAGCAATCAGCCCCAGCATTTT
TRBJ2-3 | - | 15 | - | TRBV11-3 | CASSLAAVSTDTQYF | TGTGCCAGCAGCTTAGCGGCGGTTAGCACAGATACGCAGTATTTT
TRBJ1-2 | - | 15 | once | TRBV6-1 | CASSDQGTLIYGYTF | TGTGCCAGCAGTGATCAGGGGACTTTAATATATGGCTACACCTTC
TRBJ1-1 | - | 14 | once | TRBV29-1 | CSVEDSRGGAEAFF | TGCAGCGTTGAAGATAGTCGGGGAGGGGCTGAAGCTTTCTTT
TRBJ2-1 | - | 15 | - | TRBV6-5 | CAITPSGRARNEQFF | TGTGCCATCACCCCCAGCGGCAGGGCTCGGAATGAGCAGTTCTTC
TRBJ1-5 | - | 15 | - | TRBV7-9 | CASSLDSLGGQPQHF | TGTGCCAGCAGCTTAGATTCTTTGGGGGGTCAGCCCCAGCATTTT
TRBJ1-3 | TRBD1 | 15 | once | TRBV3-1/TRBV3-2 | CASSPGTVSGNTIYF | TGTGCCAGCAGCCCGGGGACAGTTTCTGGAAACACCATATATTTT
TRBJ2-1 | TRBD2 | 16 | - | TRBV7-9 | CASSLGAGRAYNEQFF | TGTGCCAGCAGCTTAGGGGCAGGGAGGGCCTACAATGAGCAGTTCTTC
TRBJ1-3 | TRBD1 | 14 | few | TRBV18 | CASSPDRAGNTIYF | TGTGCCAGCTCACCAGACAGGGCTGGAAACACCATATATTTT
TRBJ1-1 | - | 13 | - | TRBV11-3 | CASSGQTNTEAFF | TGTGCCAGCAGCGGACAGACGAACACTGAAGCTTTCTTT
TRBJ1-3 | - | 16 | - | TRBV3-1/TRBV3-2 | CASSPSGGLSGNTIYF | TGTGCCAGCAGCCCCTCCGGGGGTCTTTCTGGAAACACCATATATTTT
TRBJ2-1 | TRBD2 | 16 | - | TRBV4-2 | CASSPLGRGDHNEQFF | TGTGCCAGCAGCCCCTTGGGGCGGGGGGACCACAATGAGCAGTTCTTC
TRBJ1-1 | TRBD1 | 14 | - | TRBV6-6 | CASSDQGQPTEAFF | TGTGCCAGCAGTGACCAGGGACAGCCCACTGAAGCTTTCTTT
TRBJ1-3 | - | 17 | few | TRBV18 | CASSPRAPVSSGNTIYF | TGTGCCAGCTCACCCCGCGCGCCGGTTTCCTCTGGAAACACCATATATTTT
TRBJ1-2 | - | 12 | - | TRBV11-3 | CASSAQGAGYTF | TGTGCCAGCAGCGCCCAGGGTGCTGGCTACACCTTC
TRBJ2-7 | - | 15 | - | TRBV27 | CASSFTGTLSYEQYF | TGTGCCAGCAGTTTTACAGGGACCCTCTCCTACGAGCAGTACTTC